This is a list of T cell receptor beta chains from one sample in a study of blood T cell repertoires in COVID-19. Sequencing was performed with immunoSEQ multiplex PCR; in TCRdb, only in-frame clones are kept and a portion is missing. The sample has approximately 400,000 clones, around 87% seen once. The sequenced sample consisted of PBMCs or T cells enriched from blood (not recorded which). Source of these receptors: a man aged 30 to 45 who had recovered from COVID-19. Both conserved end residues are part of each CDR3. Fields, in order: D gene, V gene, J gene, clone size, CDR3 DNA, CDR3 protein. A D gene is named only where the DNA matches it firmly. Rows give clone size only sometimes, using once, few, many, or a class for an expanded clone.

d_gene: TRBD1; v_gene: TRBV3-1/TRBV3-2; j_gene: TRBJ2-3; abundance: -; CDR3nt: TGTGCCAGCAGCCAAGATCTTAGTGGGACAGACCTCTATACGCAGTATTTT; CDR3aa: CASSQDLSGTDLYTQYF
d_gene: TRBD1; v_gene: TRBV7-9; j_gene: TRBJ2-7; abundance: -; CDR3nt: TGTGCCAGCAGCTTAGGGAGACAGGGCAACTACGAGCAGTACTTC; CDR3aa: CASSLGRQGNYEQYF
d_gene: -; v_gene: TRBV27; j_gene: TRBJ1-4; abundance: -; CDR3nt: TGTGCCAGCAGCCTTAACAGGTATAATGAAAAACTGTTTTTT; CDR3aa: CASSLNRYNEKLFF
d_gene: -; v_gene: TRBV7-6; j_gene: TRBJ2-3; abundance: once; CDR3nt: TGTGCCAGCAGCTTAGCGGGCAGGGGGGGCACAGATACGCAGTATTTT; CDR3aa: CASSLAGRGGTDTQYF
d_gene: -; v_gene: TRBV3-1/TRBV3-2; j_gene: TRBJ1-2; abundance: -; CDR3nt: TGTGCCAGCAGCCAAGAAGGGAGGAGATTAAACTATGGCTACACCTTC; CDR3aa: CASSQEGRRLNYGYTF
d_gene: -; v_gene: TRBV10-3; j_gene: TRBJ2-2; abundance: -; CDR3nt: TGTGCCATCAGACGAGGGTGGGGCACCGGGGAGCTGTTTTTT; CDR3aa: CAIRRGWGTGELFF
d_gene: TRBD1; v_gene: TRBV27; j_gene: TRBJ2-5; abundance: few; CDR3nt: TGTGCCAGCAGTTCACAACGGGGACAGGGGGGCTATGGGACCCAGTACTTC; CDR3aa: CASSSQRGQGGYGTQYF
d_gene: TRBD1; v_gene: TRBV3-1/TRBV3-2; j_gene: TRBJ1-4; abundance: -; CDR3nt: TGTGCCAGCAGTACGACAGGGGCTCCTAATGAAAAACTGTTTTTT; CDR3aa: CASSTTGAPNEKLFF
d_gene: TRBD1; v_gene: TRBV6-1; j_gene: TRBJ1-4; abundance: -; CDR3nt: TGTGCCAGCAGTGAAACCGGACAGGGGGAAAAACTGTTTTTT; CDR3aa: CASSETGQGEKLFF
d_gene: -; v_gene: TRBV19; j_gene: TRBJ1-2; abundance: -; CDR3nt: TGTGCCAGTAGTCGACGGGTGGATAACTATGGCTACACCTTC; CDR3aa: CASSRRVDNYGYTF
d_gene: -; v_gene: TRBV12-5; j_gene: TRBJ2-5; abundance: -; CDR3nt: TGTGCTAGTGGTTTGGTACCAGAAACAGAGACCCAGTACTTC; CDR3aa: CASGLVPETETQYF
d_gene: -; v_gene: TRBV10-3; j_gene: TRBJ1-1; abundance: -; CDR3nt: TGTGCCATCAGGAGTGGGGCCAACACTGAAGCTTTCTTT; CDR3aa: CAIRSGANTEAFF
d_gene: -; v_gene: TRBV6-1; j_gene: TRBJ1-5; abundance: once; CDR3nt: TGTGCCAGCAGTGAATTCCAGAATCAGCCCCAGCATTTT; CDR3aa: CASSEFQNQPQHF
d_gene: -; v_gene: TRBV4-1; j_gene: TRBJ2-7; abundance: -; CDR3nt: TGCGCCAGCAGCCAGCCAACGAAACTTCCCTACGAGCAGTACTTC; CDR3aa: CASSQPTKLPYEQYF
d_gene: TRBD1; v_gene: TRBV9; j_gene: TRBJ1-1; abundance: -; CDR3nt: TGTGCCAGCAGCGGGACAGGGGGCAACGCTGAAGCTTTCTTT; CDR3aa: CASSGTGGNAEAFF
d_gene: -; v_gene: TRBV7-8; j_gene: TRBJ2-7; abundance: -; CDR3nt: TGTGCCAGCAGCTTAATACAGGCCTACGAGCAGTACTTC; CDR3aa: CASSLIQAYEQYF
d_gene: TRBD1; v_gene: TRBV19; j_gene: TRBJ1-2; abundance: once; CDR3nt: TGTGCCAGTAGCATCCCGGAGTGGGGACAGCTGCTTTATGGCTACACCTTC; CDR3aa: CASSIPEWGQLLYGYTF
d_gene: -; v_gene: TRBV2; j_gene: TRBJ2-1; abundance: -; CDR3nt: TGTGCCAGCCAAGGACCCGGGACACATTACAATGAGCAGTTCTTC; CDR3aa: CASQGPGTHYNEQFF
d_gene: TRBD2; v_gene: TRBV10-3; j_gene: TRBJ2-2; abundance: -; CDR3nt: TGTGCCATCAGTGGCCTAGCGGGGGTACTCGGGGAGCTGTTTTTT; CDR3aa: CAISGLAGVLGELFF
d_gene: TRBD1; v_gene: TRBV27; j_gene: TRBJ1-2; abundance: -; CDR3nt: TGTGCCAGCAGTTTTAGGGGGCCCTATGGCTACACCTTC; CDR3aa: CASSFRGPYGYTF
d_gene: TRBD2; v_gene: TRBV27; j_gene: TRBJ2-5; abundance: -; CDR3nt: TGTGCCAGCAGTTTATACTCCGGGACTAGCGGGGGGGCCGGGGAGACCCAGTACTTC; CDR3aa: CASSLYSGTSGGAGETQYF
d_gene: TRBD2; v_gene: TRBV7-2; j_gene: TRBJ2-3; abundance: -; CDR3nt: TGTGCCAGCAGCCCTCGACTAGCTTCAGATACGCAGTATTTT; CDR3aa: CASSPRLASDTQYF
d_gene: -; v_gene: TRBV4-1; j_gene: TRBJ2-1; abundance: -; CDR3nt: TGCGCCAGCAGCATGCCAGGGTACAGTGAAGATGAGCAGTTCTTC; CDR3aa: CASSMPGYSEDEQFF
d_gene: TRBD1; v_gene: TRBV6-2/TRBV6-3; j_gene: TRBJ2-7; abundance: -; CDR3nt: TGTGCCAGCAGTTCCCCGGGACAGGGTTCCTACGAGCAGTACTTC; CDR3aa: CASSSPGQGSYEQYF
d_gene: TRBD2; v_gene: TRBV10-3; j_gene: TRBJ2-3; abundance: -; CDR3nt: TGTGCCACCCGGGGGGATTCTAGCACAGATACGCAGTATTTT; CDR3aa: CATRGDSSTDTQYF
d_gene: -; v_gene: TRBV7-9; j_gene: TRBJ2-3; abundance: -; CDR3nt: TGTGCCAGCAGCTTATTGACAGCAGATACGCAGTATTTT; CDR3aa: CASSLLTADTQYF
d_gene: TRBD1; v_gene: TRBV14; j_gene: TRBJ2-2; abundance: -; CDR3nt: TGTGCCAGCAGCCAACGGACAGGGTCAGCCACCGGGGAGCTGTTTTTT; CDR3aa: CASSQRTGSATGELFF
d_gene: TRBD1; v_gene: TRBV5-6; j_gene: TRBJ1-6; abundance: -; CDR3nt: TGTGCCAGCAGCTTGGGGACAGGGTCCATCACCCTCCACTTT; CDR3aa: CASSLGTGSITLHF
d_gene: -; v_gene: TRBV7-3; j_gene: TRBJ1-6; abundance: -; CDR3nt: TGTGCCAGCAGCTTAGTTCTTCTGGTCTTTGTGGAGAGCTCCTATAATTCACCCCTCCACTTT; CDR3aa: CASSLVLLVFVESSYNSPLHF
d_gene: TRBD1; v_gene: TRBV2; j_gene: TRBJ2-2; abundance: -; CDR3nt: TGTGCCAGCAGAGACAGGGGGCTTAACACCGGGGAGCTGTTTTTT; CDR3aa: CASRDRGLNTGELFF
d_gene: -; v_gene: TRBV28; j_gene: TRBJ1-1; abundance: once; CDR3nt: TGTGCCAGCAGTTTAGCAGGGTGGAACACTGAAGCTTTCTTT; CDR3aa: CASSLAGWNTEAFF
d_gene: -; v_gene: TRBV5-1; j_gene: TRBJ1-1; abundance: few; CDR3nt: TGCGCCAGCAGCTTGGTGCAGGCAGGAGAAGCTTTCTTT; CDR3aa: CASSLVQAGEAFF
d_gene: TRBD1; v_gene: TRBV18; j_gene: TRBJ2-5; abundance: -; CDR3nt: TGTGCCAGCTCACCGCCGGGACAGCTGGGGACCCAGTACTTC; CDR3aa: CASSPPGQLGTQYF
d_gene: -; v_gene: TRBV7-2; j_gene: TRBJ2-1; abundance: once; CDR3nt: TGTGCCAGCAGCTTAAATACGGCGGGGCGGAGGTACAATGAGCAGTTCTTC; CDR3aa: CASSLNTAGRRYNEQFF
d_gene: -; v_gene: TRBV7-2; j_gene: TRBJ1-6; abundance: -; CDR3nt: TGTGCCAGCAGTAAGGACAGCTTCTCTTCACCCCTCCACTTT; CDR3aa: CASSKDSFSSPLHF
d_gene: TRBD1; v_gene: TRBV6-2/TRBV6-3; j_gene: TRBJ2-6; abundance: -; CDR3nt: TGTGCCAGCAGTTACGCGTTAGGTCTAGCCAGGGGGTCGTTGGGGGCCAACGTCCTGACTTTC; CDR3aa: CASSYALGLARGSLGANVLTF
d_gene: -; v_gene: TRBV16; j_gene: TRBJ1-4; abundance: -; CDR3nt: TGTGCCAGCAGCCAATCCGGGAAACTGTTTTTT; CDR3aa: CASSQSGKLFF
d_gene: -; v_gene: TRBV18; j_gene: TRBJ1-1; abundance: -; CDR3nt: TGTGCCAGCTCACCACCGTCGGGGAGGGACACTGAAGCTTTCTTT; CDR3aa: CASSPPSGRDTEAFF
d_gene: -; v_gene: TRBV24-1; j_gene: TRBJ2-7; abundance: -; CDR3nt: TGTGCCACCAGTGATGTAGAACAGGGTAGGAAGTACTTC; CDR3aa: CATSDVEQGRKYF
d_gene: -; v_gene: TRBV7-9; j_gene: TRBJ2-5; abundance: once; CDR3nt: TGTGCCAGCAGCCCGCGTAGCGGCGGACCACAGACCCAGTACTTC; CDR3aa: CASSPRSGGPQTQYF
d_gene: -; v_gene: TRBV6-1; j_gene: TRBJ2-1; abundance: -; CDR3nt: TGTGCCAGCAGTGAACGCGATGAGCAGTTCTTC; CDR3aa: CASSERDEQFF
d_gene: -; v_gene: TRBV19; j_gene: TRBJ1-2; abundance: -; CDR3nt: TGTGCCAGTTCTCGGGAGGAAGTGTCGTATGGCTACACCTTC; CDR3aa: CASSREEVSYGYTF
d_gene: -; v_gene: TRBV3-1/TRBV3-2; j_gene: TRBJ1-6; abundance: -; CDR3nt: TGTGCCAGCAGCCAAGATTCGGGGAATTCACCCCTCCACTTT; CDR3aa: CASSQDSGNSPLHF
d_gene: -; v_gene: TRBV30; j_gene: TRBJ2-3; abundance: -; CDR3nt: TGTGCCTGGGGGGCGGTATTAGATACGCAGTATTTT; CDR3aa: CAWGAVLDTQYF
d_gene: -; v_gene: TRBV19; j_gene: TRBJ1-1; abundance: -; CDR3nt: TGTGCCAGTAGCGACACAAGCAGCACTGAAGCTTTCTTT; CDR3aa: CASSDTSSTEAFF
d_gene: TRBD2; v_gene: TRBV19; j_gene: TRBJ2-1; abundance: -; CDR3nt: TGTGCCAGTAGTGAGACTAGCGGGGGCTACAATGAGCAGTTCTTC; CDR3aa: CASSETSGGYNEQFF
d_gene: -; v_gene: TRBV14; j_gene: TRBJ1-2; abundance: few; CDR3nt: TGTGCCAGCAGCCAAGGATTACTTTATGGCTACACCTTC; CDR3aa: CASSQGLLYGYTF
d_gene: TRBD1; v_gene: TRBV7-2; j_gene: TRBJ1-3; abundance: -; CDR3nt: TGTGCCAGCAGCTTAGGGCAGGGGGCCGGAAACACCATATATTTT; CDR3aa: CASSLGQGAGNTIYF
d_gene: -; v_gene: TRBV10-3; j_gene: TRBJ1-2; abundance: -; CDR3nt: TGTGCCATCAGTGATCGGGGAGAGCCTTCTAACTATGGCTACACCTTC; CDR3aa: CAISDRGEPSNYGYTF
d_gene: TRBD2; v_gene: TRBV7-9; j_gene: TRBJ2-1; abundance: -; CDR3nt: TGTGCCAGCAGCCCCCGGACTAGCGCGGATTCTGAGCAGTTCTTC; CDR3aa: CASSPRTSADSEQFF
d_gene: TRBD1; v_gene: TRBV5-1; j_gene: TRBJ2-2; abundance: -; CDR3nt: TGCGCCAGCAGCTCGAATACAGGTGGACAGGGATCCACCGGGGAGCTGTTTTTT; CDR3aa: CASSSNTGGQGSTGELFF
d_gene: TRBD2; v_gene: TRBV5-1; j_gene: TRBJ2-1; abundance: -; CDR3nt: TGCGCCAGCAGCCCAGCGGGGGGATACCCCTCCTACAATGAGCAGTTCTTC; CDR3aa: CASSPAGGYPSYNEQFF
d_gene: TRBD2; v_gene: TRBV10-1; j_gene: TRBJ2-5; abundance: -; CDR3nt: TGCGCCAGCAGTGAGTCCAGGACTAGGGGACAAGAGACCCAGTACTTC; CDR3aa: CASSESRTRGQETQYF